This T cell receptor beta chain stems from a study of monozygotic twins with inflammatory bowel disease. Germline assignment: CDR1 GTSNPN and CDR2 SVGIG (reference sequence). The CDR3 is 14 residues long. TCRdb re-called the 5' RACE reads, yielding one record per CDR3 amino acid sequence without DNA. The table for this sample gives about 440,000 distinct CDR3 sequences. The origin of this receptor is a human donor with ulcerative colitis or Crohn's disease, or a healthy co-twin of an affected twin (not recorded which). Material for sequencing was blood. J is TRBJ1-6 and V is TRBV30; TCRdb picks TRBD1, but there is no DNA to check that call. The CDR3 region is CAWSQGRGNSPLHF.